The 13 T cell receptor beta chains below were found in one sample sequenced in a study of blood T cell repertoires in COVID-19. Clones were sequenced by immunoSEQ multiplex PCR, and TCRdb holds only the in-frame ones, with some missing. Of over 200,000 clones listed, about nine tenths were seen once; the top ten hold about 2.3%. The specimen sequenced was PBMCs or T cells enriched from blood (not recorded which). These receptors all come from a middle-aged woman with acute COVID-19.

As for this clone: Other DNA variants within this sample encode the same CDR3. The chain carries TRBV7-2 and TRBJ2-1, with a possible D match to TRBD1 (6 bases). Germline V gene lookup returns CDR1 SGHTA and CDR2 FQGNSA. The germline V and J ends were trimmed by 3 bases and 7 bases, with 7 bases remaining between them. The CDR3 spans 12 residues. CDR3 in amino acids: CASSFTGNEQFF. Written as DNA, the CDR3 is TGTGCCAGCAGCTTTACAGGGAATGAGCAGTTCTTC.

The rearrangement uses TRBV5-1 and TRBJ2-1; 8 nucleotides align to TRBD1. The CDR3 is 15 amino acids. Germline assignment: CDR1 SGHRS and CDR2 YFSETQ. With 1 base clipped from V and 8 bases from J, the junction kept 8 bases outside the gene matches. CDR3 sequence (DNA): TGCGCCAGCAGCTTGCTTAGGCAGGGGGCTGATGAGCAGTTCTTC. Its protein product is CASSLLRQGADEQFF.

This CDR3 is CASTELRASYGELFF. The CDR3 bases are TGTGCCAGCACCGAACTCAGGGCCTCATACGGGGAGCTGTTTTTT. The chain joins TRBV7-9 to TRBJ2-2; tentative D call: TRBD1 (5 bases). This CDR3 region has 15 residues. Trimming cost V 7 bases and J 7 bases, with 19 bases left between them. CDR1 is SEHNR and CDR2 is FQNEAQ in the germline V gene (reference sequence).

Here the CDR3 reads CASSLTGGRNQPQHF. In DNA, the CDR3 is TGTGCCAGCAGTTTGACAGGGGGGCGTAATCAGCCCCAGCATTTT. V usage is TRBV6-5 and J usage is TRBJ1-5; TRBD1 matches 9 bases. Germline CDR1 is MNHEY and CDR2 is SVGAGI. The CDR3 sequence is 15 residues long. Trimming at V came to 4 bases and at J to 4 bases, leaving 5 bases not matched to a gene.

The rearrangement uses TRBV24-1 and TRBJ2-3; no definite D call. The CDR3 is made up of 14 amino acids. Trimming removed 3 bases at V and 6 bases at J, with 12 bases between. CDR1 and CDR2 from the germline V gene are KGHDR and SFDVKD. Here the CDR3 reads CATSDRRYGDTQYF. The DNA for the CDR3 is TGTGCCACCAGTGATCGCCGGTACGGGGATACGCAGTATTTT.

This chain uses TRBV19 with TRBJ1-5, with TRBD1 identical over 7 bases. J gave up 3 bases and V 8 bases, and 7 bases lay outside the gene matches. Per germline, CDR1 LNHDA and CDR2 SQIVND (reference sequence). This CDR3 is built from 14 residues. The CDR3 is CASDSRGNNQPQHF. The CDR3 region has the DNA TGTGCCAGTGATTCCAGGGGGAACAATCAGCCCCAGCATTTT.

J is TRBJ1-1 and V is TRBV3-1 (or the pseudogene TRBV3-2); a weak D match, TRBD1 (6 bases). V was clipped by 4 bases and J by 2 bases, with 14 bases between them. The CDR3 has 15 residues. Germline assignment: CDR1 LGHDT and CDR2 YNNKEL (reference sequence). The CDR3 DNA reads TGTGCCAGCAGCCGAGAGGGGACAACCAACACTGAAGCTTTCTTT. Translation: CASSREGTTNTEAFF.

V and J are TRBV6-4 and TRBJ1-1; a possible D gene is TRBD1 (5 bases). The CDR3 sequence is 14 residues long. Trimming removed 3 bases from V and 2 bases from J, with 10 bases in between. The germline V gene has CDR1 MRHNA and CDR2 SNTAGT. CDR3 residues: CASSEGGENTEAFF. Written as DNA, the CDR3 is TGTGCCAGCAGTGAAGGAGGGGAAAACACTGAAGCTTTCTTT.

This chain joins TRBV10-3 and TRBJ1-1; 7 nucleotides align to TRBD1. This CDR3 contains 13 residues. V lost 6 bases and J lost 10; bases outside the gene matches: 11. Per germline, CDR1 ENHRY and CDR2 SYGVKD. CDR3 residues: CAIRNDRDKVAFF. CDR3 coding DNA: TGTGCCATCAGGAACGACAGGGATAAGGTAGCTTTCTTT.

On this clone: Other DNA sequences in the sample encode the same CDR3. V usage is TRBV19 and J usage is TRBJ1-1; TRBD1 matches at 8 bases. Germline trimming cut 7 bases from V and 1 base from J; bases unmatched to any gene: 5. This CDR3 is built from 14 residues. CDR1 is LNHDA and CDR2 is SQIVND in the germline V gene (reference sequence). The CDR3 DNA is TGTGCCAGTACCAGGACAGGGTGGAACACTGAAGCTTTCTTT. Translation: CASTRTGWNTEAFF.

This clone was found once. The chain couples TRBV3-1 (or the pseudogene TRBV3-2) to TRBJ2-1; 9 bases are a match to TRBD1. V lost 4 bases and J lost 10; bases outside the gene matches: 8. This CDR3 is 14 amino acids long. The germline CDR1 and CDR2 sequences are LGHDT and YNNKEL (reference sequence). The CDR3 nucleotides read TGTGCCAGCAGCCCATGGGACAGGGTCAGGGAGCAGTTCTTC. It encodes CASSPWDRVREQFF.

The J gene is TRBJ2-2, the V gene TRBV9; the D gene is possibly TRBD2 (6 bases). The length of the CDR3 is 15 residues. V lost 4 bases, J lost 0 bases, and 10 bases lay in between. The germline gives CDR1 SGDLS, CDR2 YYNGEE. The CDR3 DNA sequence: TGTGCCAGCAGCTCTAGCGCATCGAACACCGGGGAGCTGTTTTTT. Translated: CASSSSASNTGELFF.

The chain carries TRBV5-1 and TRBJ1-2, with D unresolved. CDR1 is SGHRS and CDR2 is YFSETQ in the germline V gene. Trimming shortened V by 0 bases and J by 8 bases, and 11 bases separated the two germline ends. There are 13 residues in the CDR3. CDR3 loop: CASSLAEGDGYTF. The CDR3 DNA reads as TGCGCCAGCAGCTTGGCCGAAGGAGACGGCTACACCTTC.